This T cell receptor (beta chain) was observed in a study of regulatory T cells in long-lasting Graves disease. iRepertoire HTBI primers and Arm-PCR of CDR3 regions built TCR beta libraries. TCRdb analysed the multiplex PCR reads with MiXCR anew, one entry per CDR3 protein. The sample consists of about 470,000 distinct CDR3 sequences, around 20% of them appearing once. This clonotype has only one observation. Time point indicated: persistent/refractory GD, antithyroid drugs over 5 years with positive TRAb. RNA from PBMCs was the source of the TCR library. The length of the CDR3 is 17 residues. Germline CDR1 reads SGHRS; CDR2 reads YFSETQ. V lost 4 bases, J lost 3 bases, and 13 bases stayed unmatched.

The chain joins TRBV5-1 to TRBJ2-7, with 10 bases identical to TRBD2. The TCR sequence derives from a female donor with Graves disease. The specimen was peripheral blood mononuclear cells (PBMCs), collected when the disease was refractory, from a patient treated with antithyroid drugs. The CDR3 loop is CASSGRESASGSYEQYF. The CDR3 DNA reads TGCGCCAGCAGCGGGAGGGAGTCCGCTAGCGGGAGCTACGAGCAGTACTTC.